Listed below are T cell receptor beta chains from one sample, sequenced in a study of T cells after yellow fever vaccination. TCRdb used MiXCR to reprocess the 5' RACE reads, holding one entry per CDR3 protein. The profile shows 450,000 to 600,000 distinct CDR3 sequences, roughly a sixth of them singletons. Source: PBMCs, taken 4 to 6 days after the first yellow fever vaccination. The receptors derive from a man aged 18 to 35 who received the YFV17D yellow fever vaccine. Both conserved end residues are part of each CDR3. The D gene is left open where the match is weak.

D gene: NA; V gene: TRBV6-5; CDR3 protein: CASRYTTPASYEQYF
D gene: TRBD2; V gene: TRBV6-2/TRBV6-3; CDR3 protein: CASSRPGLAGGVEQYF
D gene: NA; V gene: TRBV7-3; CDR3 protein: CASSLDLVRNEQFF
D gene: TRBD2; V gene: TRBV11-2; CDR3 protein: CASTRGGITGELFF
D gene: NA; V gene: TRBV12-3/TRBV12-4; CDR3 protein: CAVGGDSSYNEQFF
D gene: TRBD1; V gene: TRBV10-3; CDR3 protein: CAISGTGRTQYF
D gene: TRBD1; V gene: TRBV5-1; CDR3 protein: CASSPGTGTITDTQYF
D gene: TRBD1; V gene: TRBV5-1; CDR3 protein: CASSSRDRVTDTQYF
D gene: TRBD1; V gene: TRBV28; CDR3 protein: CASSLEGQGKTGELFF
D gene: NA; V gene: TRBV5-1; CDR3 protein: CASSFPGFQNTQYF
D gene: TRBD2; V gene: TRBV28; CDR3 protein: CASSHLLLTSGLPHTQYF